These T cell receptor beta chains were read from a single sample in a study of naive and memory T cell subsets. TCRdb processed the UMI-ligation and nested PCR reads anew with MiXCR; each CDR3 protein has one entry. The repertoire holds around 30,000 distinct CDR3 sequences, roughly 18% seen once, with less than 3.5% in the top ten. What was sequenced was effector memory CD4+ T cells from blood. Source of these receptors: a human donor in good health. Both conserved end residues are part of each CDR3. A D gene is named only where the DNA matches it firmly. Some rows mark clone size as missing; the rest say once, few, many or name a class of expanded clone.

J,V,D,size,CDR3,DNA
TRBJ1-2,TRBV19,.,.,CASSAGSGRERRGYTF,TGTGCCAGTAGTGCTGGGTCGGGCAGGGAAAGAAGAGGCTACACCTTC
TRBJ2-7,TRBV25-1,.,.,CASSDHEQYF,TGTGCCAGCAGTGACCACGAGCAGTACTTC
TRBJ2-2,TRBV7-9,TRBD2,few,CASRGTSGDWNTGELFF,TGTGCCAGCAGGGGGACTAGCGGGGATTGGAACACCGGGGAGCTGTTTTTT
TRBJ2-5,TRBV2,.,.,CASNYRERETQYF,TGTGCCAGCAACTACAGGGAGCGAGAGACCCAGTACTTC
TRBJ1-1,TRBV7-9,.,.,CASSLGGQGEAFF,TGTGCCAGCAGCTTAGGGGGGCAGGGTGAAGCTTTCTTT
TRBJ2-2,TRBV6-6,TRBD2,.,CASSGRTSESPRREPGELFF,TGTGCCAGCTCCGGCCGGACTAGCGAATCCCCCCGGAGAGAGCCCGGGGAGCTGTTTTTT
TRBJ2-3,TRBV29-1,TRBD2,.,CSVLGGRKDPSTDTQYF,TGCAGCGTTCTCGGCGGGAGGAAGGACCCTAGCACAGATACGCAGTATTTT
TRBJ2-1,TRBV5-1,TRBD2,few,CASSSLPSGRDLYNEQFF,TGCGCCAGCAGCTCTCTCCCTAGCGGGAGGGATCTCTACAATGAGCAGTTCTTC
TRBJ2-3,TRBV12-3/TRBV12-4,TRBD2,.,CASRASGSTDTQYF,TGTGCCAGCAGGGCTAGCGGAAGCACAGATACGCAGTATTTT
TRBJ2-1,TRBV30,TRBD2,.,CACTKREAGGNEQFF,TGTGCCTGCACTAAGCGGGAGGCCGGAGGCAATGAGCAGTTCTTC
TRBJ1-6,TRBV6-5,.,medium-sized,CASSPTEYSPLHF,TGTGCCAGCAGTCCTACCGAGTATTCACCCCTCCACTTT
TRBJ2-3,TRBV13,TRBD2,.,CASSRKGLAVGTDTQYF,TGTGCCAGCAGCAGAAAAGGACTAGCGGTAGGCACAGATACGCAGTATTTT
TRBJ2-7,TRBV20-1,TRBD2,medium-sized,CSATASGAVGEQYF,TGCAGTGCTACAGCTAGCGGGGCCGTGGGCGAGCAGTACTTC
TRBJ2-7,TRBV30,TRBD2,.,CAWKASGTSYEQYF,TGTGCCTGGAAGGCTAGCGGGACCTCCTACGAGCAGTACTTC
TRBJ2-7,TRBV6-2/TRBV6-3,.,.,CASTKRMTSFYEQYF,TGTGCCAGCACCAAAAGAATGACAAGCTTCTACGAGCAGTACTTC
TRBJ2-3,TRBV18,.,.,CASSPEQTSTDTQYF,TGTGCCAGCTCACCCGAGCAGACTAGCACAGATACGCAGTATTTT
TRBJ2-7,TRBV2,.,few,CASSEAAPRPVEQYF,TGTGCCAGCAGTGAAGCTGCCCCCCGCCCGGTGGAGCAGTACTTC
TRBJ2-4,TRBV2,TRBD1,.,CASSRIAGQGKYF,TGTGCCAGCAGTCGAATTGCCGGACAGGGGAAGTACTTC
TRBJ2-3,TRBV20-1,TRBD1,.,CSGGQVADTQYF,TGCAGTGGCGGACAGGTAGCAGATACGCAGTATTTT
TRBJ2-7,TRBV5-1,TRBD2,.,CASSLEAAGTSGRARQYF,TGCGCCAGCAGCTTGGAGGCCGCCGGGACTAGCGGGAGGGCGCGGCAGTACTTC
TRBJ2-6,TRBV3-1,.,many,CASSLLAGANVLTF,TGTGCCAGCAGTCTACTGGCCGGGGCCAACGTCCTGACTTTC
TRBJ2-1,TRBV24-1,.,.,CATSDSVGGSIGEQFF,TGTGCCACCAGTGATTCGGTGGGGGGTTCCATAGGTGAGCAGTTCTTC
TRBJ2-1,TRBV6-1,.,.,CATKRARDGNNEQFF,TGTGCCACAAAAAGAGCGAGAGATGGTAACAATGAGCAGTTCTTC
TRBJ2-5,TRBV5-6,.,once,CASSFGVGFQETQYF,TGTGCCAGCAGCTTTGGGGTAGGGTTCCAAGAGACCCAGTACTTC
TRBJ2-7,TRBV14,TRBD2,.,CASSPLGGRDYEQYF,TGTGCCAGCAGCCCCTTGGGGGGGAGAGACTACGAGCAGTACTTC
TRBJ2-7,TRBV5-6,.,.,CASSFGQGKRFSYEQYF,TGTGCCAGCAGCTTCGGGCAGGGTAAAAGGTTTTCCTACGAGCAGTACTTC
TRBJ2-5,TRBV7-2,TRBD1,.,CASSLGRQGYF,TGTGCCAGCAGCTTAGGGCGACAGGGGTACTTC
TRBJ1-2,TRBV3-1,.,many,CASSQDPRSSYGYTF,TGTGCCAGCAGCCAAGATCCGAGGTCATCATATGGCTACACCTTC
TRBJ1-3,TRBV7-8,.,few,CASSSRGLTTLDSGNTIYF,TGTGCCAGCAGCTCCAGGGGACTAACTACTCTTGACTCTGGAAACACCATATATTTT
TRBJ2-7,TRBV7-9,TRBD2,.,CASSFSGSLSYEQYF,TGTGCCAGCAGCTTTAGCGGGAGCTTGTCCTACGAGCAGTACTTC
TRBJ2-3,TRBV7-2,.,few,CASSRGGTADTQYF,TGTGCCAGCAGCCGTGGGGGGACGGCCGATACGCAGTATTTT
TRBJ2-1,TRBV7-8,TRBD1,few,CASSLQGAGNEQFF,TGTGCCAGCAGCTTACAGGGGGCAGGGAATGAGCAGTTCTTC
TRBJ2-5,TRBV11-2,.,few,CASRGTGGETQYF,TGTGCCAGCCGGGGCACCGGGGGCGAGACCCAGTACTTC
TRBJ1-5,TRBV12-5,TRBD1,medium-sized,CASGLYRQGFSNQPQHF,TGTGCTAGTGGTCTATATAGACAGGGTTTCAGCAATCAGCCCCAGCATTTT
TRBJ1-5,TRBV19,TRBD1,few,CASSITAGQGMGQPQHF,TGTGCCAGTAGTATAACCGCGGGACAGGGGATGGGTCAGCCCCAGCATTTT
TRBJ1-1,TRBV10-1,.,.,CASRGRNHEAFF,TGCGCCAGCAGGGGCAGGAACCATGAAGCTTTCTTT
TRBJ2-2,TRBV12-5,TRBD1,few,CASAPPYPGTGLAGELFF,TGTGCTAGTGCACCGCCTTACCCCGGGACAGGGCTGGCCGGGGAGCTGTTTTTT
TRBJ2-3,TRBV27,.,few,CASRRGTDTQYF,TGTGCCAGCAGACGGGGCACAGATACGCAGTATTTT
TRBJ1-2,TRBV20-1,TRBD1,many,CSARVRKETGYGYTF,TGCAGTGCTAGAGTTCGGAAAGAGACAGGGTATGGCTACACCTTC
TRBJ2-5,TRBV7-3,.,few,CASSPTGFQETQYF,TGTGCCAGCAGCCCTACAGGATTCCAAGAGACCCAGTACTTC
TRBJ2-1,TRBV24-1,TRBD1,many,CATSGQGFDNEQFF,TGTGCCACCAGTGGACAGGGGTTCGACAATGAGCAGTTCTTC
TRBJ2-1,TRBV20-1,.,many,CSAERGRLAYEQFF,TGCAGTGCCGAGAGGGGGCGACTAGCCTATGAGCAGTTCTTC
TRBJ2-4,TRBV28,.,few,CASSLSGLAKNIQYF,TGTGCCAGCAGCCTTAGCGGATTAGCCAAAAACATTCAGTACTTC
TRBJ2-3,TRBV6-6,.,few,CASSSLASTDTQYF,TGTGCCAGCAGTTCCCTAGCGAGCACAGATACGCAGTATTTT
TRBJ2-1,TRBV3-1,TRBD1,.,CASSQAWTGVNEQFF,TGTGCCAGCAGCCAAGCCTGGACAGGGGTCAATGAGCAGTTCTTC
TRBJ2-4,TRBV6-1,.,.,CASSEQRRSDIQYF,TGTGCCAGCAGTGAACAACGACGTTCGGACATTCAGTACTTC
TRBJ2-1,TRBV28,.,few,CASSKNGDFSSYNEQFF,TGTGCCAGCAGCAAGAACGGGGACTTCAGCTCCTACAATGAGCAGTTCTTC
TRBJ2-3,TRBV4-2,.,many,CASSQGSADTQYF,TGTGCCAGCAGCCAAGGGAGCGCAGATACGCAGTATTTT
TRBJ1-4,TRBV7-9,.,many,CASSLLDREKLFF,TGTGCCAGCAGCTTACTCGACAGGGAAAAACTGTTTTTT
TRBJ1-6,TRBV6-5,TRBD1,few,CASSTRTGWTYNSPLHF,TGTGCCAGCAGTACCCGGACAGGGTGGACCTATAATTCACCCCTCCACTTT
TRBJ1-2,TRBV11-2,TRBD1,many,CASSPGTGVGYGYTF,TGTGCCAGCAGCCCCGGGACAGGGGTGGGATATGGCTACACCTTC
TRBJ2-1,TRBV20-1,TRBD2,once,CSAPKQPVTSGDVVNEQFF,TGCAGTGCCCCAAAACAGCCGGTGACTAGCGGAGATGTGGTGAATGAGCAGTTCTTC
TRBJ2-1,TRBV6-1,TRBD1,few,CASTQGWLRNEQFF,TGTGCCAGCACACAGGGGTGGTTAAGAAATGAGCAGTTCTTC
TRBJ1-1,TRBV18,.,many,CASSLGQNSGRKNTEAFF,TGTGCCAGCTCACTGGGACAAAACAGCGGCAGAAAGAACACTGAAGCTTTCTTT
TRBJ2-3,TRBV27,TRBD2,many,CASQGLAGAEDTQYF,TGTGCCAGCCAGGGACTAGCGGGAGCGGAAGATACGCAGTATTTT
TRBJ2-1,TRBV3-1,.,.,CASSHKQGNEQFF,TGTGCCAGCAGCCATAAACAGGGAAATGAGCAGTTCTTC
TRBJ1-2,TRBV5-4,.,many,CASSYQGTNYGYTF,TGTGCCAGCAGCTATCAGGGGACTAACTATGGCTACACCTTC